The 15 T cell receptor beta chains reported below all come from one sample, sequenced in a study of blood T cell repertoires in COVID-19. The method was immunoSEQ multiplex PCR; TCRdb's version includes in-frame clones alone and lacks a portion of them. The sample includes 90,000 to 140,000 clones, 82% of them seen just once. The sequenced sample was peripheral blood. These receptor sequences come from an elderly woman with acute or convalescent COVID-19.

The chain uses TRBV4-2 and TRBJ2-1, with D tentatively TRBD1 (7 bases). CDR1 LGHNA and CDR2 YNFKEQ come from the germline V gene. The CDR3 is 14 amino acids. Trimming stripped 8 bases from V and 4 bases from J, with 15 bases between. CDR3 DNA sequence: TGTGCCAGCGGCGGAGGGGGCTCTTACAATGAGCAGTTCTTC. As protein: CASGGGGSYNEQFF.

The chain joins TRBV30 to TRBJ1-1, with D perhaps matching TRBD1 (6 bases). From germline, CDR1 is GTSNPN and CDR2 SVGIG (reference sequence). The CDR3 is 12 amino acids. V lost 5 bases and J 0 bases, leaving 7 bases between the germline ends. The CDR3: CAWGQMNTEAFF. CDR3 bases: TGTGCCTGGGGACAGATGAACACTGAAGCTTTCTTT. Complete variable domain (other parts from reference TRBV30 and TRBJ1-1): SQTIHQWPATLVQPVGSPLSLECTVEGTSNPNLYWYRQAAGRGLQLLFYSVGIGQISSEVPQNLSASRPQDRQFILSSKKLLLSDSGFYLCAWGQMNTEAFFGQGTRLTVV.

The chain uses TRBV11-3 and TRBJ1-2; D is ambiguous. Germline V gene lookup returns CDR1 SGHNT and CDR2 YENEEA. There are 13 residues in the CDR3. V lost 5 bases and J 2 bases, leaving 9 bases between the germline ends. CDR3 DNA sequence: TGTGCCAGCAGCCCTCCCTCGAACTATGGCTACACCTTC. Translating gives CASSPPSNYGYTF.

This clone was recorded only once. This rearrangement joins TRBV7-2 to TRBJ1-1; 8 bases are a match to TRBD1. CDR1 SGHTA and CDR2 FQGNSA come from the germline V gene. With 5 bases clipped from V and 1 base from J, the junction kept 6 bases outside the gene matches. The CDR3 loop spans 15 amino acids. CDR3 coding DNA: TGTGCCAGCAGCACTAGACAGGGGAAGAACACTGAAGCTTTCTTT. This translates into CASSTRQGKNTEAFF.

This rearrangement joins TRBV5-1 to TRBJ2-1; 10 bases map to TRBD2. This CDR3 region has 15 residues. CDR1 and CDR2 from the germline V gene are SGHRS and YFSETQ. V was clipped by 4 bases and J by 4 bases; unmatched bases: 5. CDR3 DNA sequence: TGCGCCAGCAGCCCTAGCGGGAGTGGTTACAATGAGCAGTTCTTC. Translating gives CASSPSGSGYNEQFF.

V gene TRBV6-6 combines with J gene TRBJ1-2; TRBD1 is a possible D gene (6 bases). Trimming pared 0 bases from V and 8 bases from J, leaving 13 bases between. Looked up from germline, CDR1 is MNHNY and CDR2 is SVGAGI (reference sequence). This CDR3 is built from 14 residues. This CDR3 is CASSYSNRDKGYTF. CDR3 nucleotides: TGTGCCAGCAGTTACTCGAACAGGGATAAGGGCTACACCTTC.

V is TRBV7-9 and J is TRBJ1-1; unclear D gene. This CDR3 is built from 13 residues. From germline, CDR1 is SEHNR and CDR2 FQNEAQ (reference sequence). V lost 1 base to trimming and J lost 3 bases, with 6 bases between them. DNA of the CDR3: TGTGCCAGCAGCTTAGTCGAGTACACTGAAGCTTTCTTT. This sequence encodes CASSLVEYTEAFF.

The V and J genes are TRBV5-5 and TRBJ1-2; D unresolved. Trimming cost V 3 bases and J 5 bases, with 14 bases left between them. The CDR3 spans 14 residues. Germline CDR1 SGHKS, CDR2 YYEKEE (reference sequence). The CDR3: CASSSELSAYGYTF. The CDR3 DNA sequence: TGTGCCAGCAGCTCCGAACTTTCAGCGTATGGCTACACCTTC.

V gene TRBV5-1 combines with J gene TRBJ1-5, with 7 nucleotides matching TRBD1. CDR1 is SGHRS and CDR2 is YFSETQ in the germline V gene. The V gene end was trimmed by 4 bases and the J gene end by 4 bases; junction bases not matched to a gene: 8. The CDR3 extends over 15 amino acids. CDR3 DNA: TGCGCCAGCAGCCGGACGACAGGGCCTAATCAGCCCCAGCATTTT. Translating it yields CASSRTTGPNQPQHF.

The rearrangement uses TRBV6-5 and TRBJ2-7; D is uncertain. V was cut by 7 bases and J by 4 bases, with 20 bases left in between. The CDR3 consists of 15 residues. CDR1 and CDR2 from the germline V gene are MNHEY and SVGAGI. The CDR3 sequence is CASIPEKAGGYEQYF. CDR3 nucleotides: TGTGCCAGCATTCCGGAGAAGGCCGGCGGATACGAGCAGTACTTC.

The chain combines TRBV3-1 (or the pseudogene TRBV3-2) with TRBJ2-3; D is possibly TRBD2 (6 bases). This CDR3 has 17 amino acids. Germline V lookup: CDR1 LGHDT, CDR2 YNNKEL (reference sequence). V lost 4 bases and J lost 3, with 20 bases in between. The CDR3 coding sequence is TGTGCCAGCAGCCCCAACCGGCCTAGCGAATATACAGATACGCAGTATTTT. Residues: CASSPNRPSEYTDTQYF.

The genes are TRBV5-1 and TRBJ1-1; 9 positions match TRBD1. V shed 4 bases, J shed 4 bases, and the junction held 8 bases outside the gene matches. The CDR3 totals 15 residues. Germline lookup yields CDR1 SGHRS and CDR2 YFSETQ. CDR3 DNA sequence: TGCGCCAGCAGCCCAGGGACAGGGTCCTCCACTGAAGCTTTCTTT. Translation gives CASSPGTGSSTEAFF.

The gene calls are TRBV19 and TRBJ1-4, with TRBD1 identical over 8 bases. After removal of 5 bases from V and 4 bases from J, the junction contained 6 bases not matched to a gene. Germline CDR1 is LNHDA and CDR2 is SQIVND (reference sequence). The CDR3 contains 15 residues. CDR3 DNA sequence: TGTGCCAGTAGTCCAGGGGACAGGCGTAATGAAAAACTGTTTTTT. This translates into CASSPGDRRNEKLFF.

The CDR3, as DNA: TGTGCCAGCAGCTTTTGGAGCCAAGAGACCCAGTACTTC. Translated: CASSFWSQETQYF. This chain links TRBV7-2 with TRBJ2-5; the D is unclear. Germline CDR1 SGHTA, CDR2 FQGNSA. With 3 bases removed from V and 1 base from J, the gap between germline ends came to 6 bases. The CDR3 consists of 13 residues.

CDR3 nucleotide sequence: TGTGCCAGTAGTACATTCTCGGTGACAAGCAATTCACCCCTCCACTTT. As protein: CASSTFSVTSNSPLHF. This chain connects TRBV19 to TRBJ1-6; D remains unclear. The V and J ends lost 4 bases and 7 bases respectively, with 17 bases between them. The CDR3 runs 16 residues. Germline CDR1 LNHDA, CDR2 SQIVND (reference sequence).